This T cell receptor beta chain was recorded in a study of post-analysis software for immune sequencing data. The overall study: Relapsing-remitting, secondary progressive and progressive-relapsing multiple sclerosis courses were included.

As for this clonotype: Its specificity is not known.

Carried by the TCR beta cDNA libraries were unique molecular identifiers. TCRdb independently ran MiXCR on the PCR reads; one entry per CDR3 protein. Here the sample spans around 710,000 distinct CDR3 sequences, about half being singletons. Broader study findings: Five or six TRBV segments, including TRBV5-6, TRBV5-1 and TRBV20-1, were more frequent in patients than controls.

The ends lost 3 bases at V and 6 bases at J; junction bases unmatched: 6. This CDR3 is 15 amino acids long. Germline V gene lookup returns CDR1 SEHNR and CDR2 FQNEAQ (reference sequence). The gene calls are TRBV7-9 and TRBJ2-1, with TRBD1 identical over 9 bases. This TCR was recovered from a girl aged 5-17 years with multiple sclerosis. Sequences were obtained from blood. The CDR3: CASSLWTGVGNEQFF. The CDR3 DNA is TGTGCCAGCAGCTTGTGGACAGGGGTTGGCAATGAGCAGTTCTTC.